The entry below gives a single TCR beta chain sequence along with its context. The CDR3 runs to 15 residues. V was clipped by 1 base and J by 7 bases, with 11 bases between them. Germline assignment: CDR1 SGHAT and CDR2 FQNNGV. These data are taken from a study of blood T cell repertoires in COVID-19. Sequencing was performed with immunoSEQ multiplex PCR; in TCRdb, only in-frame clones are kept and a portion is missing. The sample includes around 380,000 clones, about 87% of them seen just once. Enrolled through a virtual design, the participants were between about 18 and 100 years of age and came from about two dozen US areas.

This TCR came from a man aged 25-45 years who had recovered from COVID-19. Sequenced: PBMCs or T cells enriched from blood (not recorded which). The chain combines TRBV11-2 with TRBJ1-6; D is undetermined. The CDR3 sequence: CASSLGSGGNSPLHF. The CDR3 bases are TGTGCCAGCAGCTTAGGCTCGGGAGGGAATTCACCCCTCCACTTT.